This T cell receptor (beta chain) appears in the sequencing data of a study of OX40 agonist ivuxolimab in advanced cancers. On the study more broadly: Every 2 weeks, patients received ivuxolimab intravenously, dosed at 0.01 to 10 mg/kg. Prior checkpoint blockade (anti-PD-1, anti-PD-L1 or anti-CTLA-4) was permitted; around 37% had it.

As concerns this clone: Its antigen is unknown.

The method was immunoSEQ multiplex PCR; TCRdb's version includes in-frame clones alone and lacks a portion of them. The table shows tens of thousands of clones, with 89% occurring only once. The length of the CDR3 is 20 residues. The germline V gene encodes CDR1 SGDLS and CDR2 YYNGEE. J was trimmed by 4 bases and V by 4 bases; bases with no gene match: 20. Study-wide findings and caveats: In the 0.1 to 3.0 mg/kg range, CD4+ and CD8+ blood T cells had expanded clonally by week 6. Fewer expanded clones were found on average in CD4+ than in CD8+ T cells.

The rearrangement uses TRBV9 and TRBJ2-1; 10 bases agree with TRBD2. Material: CD4+ or CD8+ T cells sorted from blood, obtained in a trial of the OX40 agonist ivuxolimab. This receptor was taken from an adult with an advanced solid tumor such as melanoma, head and neck, liver or kidney cancer. CDR3 sequence (DNA): TGTGCCAGCAGCCCCTGGGACCTAGCGGGGGCCCTAAACGTGTACAATGAGCAGTTCTTC. It yields the protein CASSPWDLAGALNVYNEQFF.